The table lists the clone carrying this TCR beta chain with many counts. Its cognate antigen is unknown. TCRdb reanalysed the multiplex PCR reads using MiXCR and keeps one entry per CDR3 protein. The sample carries fewer than 200,000 distinct CDR3 sequences, approximately 30% recorded once. V was clipped by 5 bases and J by 4 bases, with 6 bases between them. CDR3 length equals 11 residues. Germline lookup yields CDR1 DFQATT and CDR2 SNEGSKA (reference sequence). Axillary draining lymph nodes of breast cancer patients supplied the node samples. The data stem from a study of breast tumors, draining lymph nodes, adjacent tissues. Broader study findings: Luminal-like breast cancer showed significantly higher tumor–nontumor repertoire similarity than basal-like. Compared with lymph nodes, tumors were less diverse; compared with nontumor tissue, more. Tumor T cell lymph node origin was a supported hypothesis, not proven. Data fit most tumor T cells coming from lymph node, expanding in tumor.

The source is a female donor with breast cancer. Some clones in this sample may be carry-over from other donors' samples. The V call is TRBV20-1, the J call TRBJ2-1; D gene uncertain. Sequencing was performed on axillary lymph node tissue. Written as DNA, the CDR3 is TGCAGTGCTTACAGATACAATGAGCAGTTCTTC. Amino acids: CSAYRYNEQFF.